Listed here are 3 T cell receptor beta chains from one sample, sequenced in a study of T cell responses to AZD1222 COVID-19 vaccine. Assay: immunoSEQ multiplex PCR; the TCRdb copy retains only in-frame clones and omits some. The table includes about 120,000 clones, roughly 85% detected once. Sequenced material: peripheral blood, taken on day 0 of AZD1222 vaccination. These receptors originate from an adult in good health.

The CDR3 loop is CASSPTREGTGELFF. In nucleotides, the CDR3 is TGTGCCAGCTCACCTACCAGGGAAGGGACCGGGGAGCTGTTTTTT. This rearrangement joins TRBV18 to TRBJ2-2; possibly TRBD1 for D (5 bases). Germline loops: CDR1 KGHSH, CDR2 LQKENI. Trimming removed 3 bases at V and 5 bases at J, with 13 bases between. This CDR3 contains 15 residues. The whole variable domain, remainder taken from reference TRBV18 and TRBJ2-2, is NAGVMQNPRHLVRRRGQEARLRCSPMKGHSHVYWYRQLPEEGLKFMVYLQKENIIDESGMPKERFSAEFPKEGPSILRIQQVVRGDSAAYFCASSPTREGTGELFFGEGSRLTVL.

The gene calls are TRBV2 and TRBJ2-5, with no clear D. The germline V and J ends were trimmed by 5 bases and 5 bases, with 9 bases remaining between them. Germline V gives CDR1 SNHLY, CDR2 FYNNEI. CDR3 length equals 12 residues. This CDR3 reads CASSLDNETQYF. The CDR3 coding sequence is TGTGCCAGCAGTCTAGATAATGAGACCCAGTACTTC.

The chain is built from TRBV19 and TRBJ2-2; 7 nucleotides align to TRBD1. The junction had 1 base not matched to a gene; V was cut back by 6 bases and J by 0 bases. The germline V gene encodes CDR1 LNHDA and CDR2 SQIVND (reference sequence). The CDR3 totals 14 residues. As DNA, the CDR3 is TGTGCCAGTAGGGGGACAGCGAACACCGGGGAGCTGTTTTTT. Protein product: CASRGTANTGELFF.